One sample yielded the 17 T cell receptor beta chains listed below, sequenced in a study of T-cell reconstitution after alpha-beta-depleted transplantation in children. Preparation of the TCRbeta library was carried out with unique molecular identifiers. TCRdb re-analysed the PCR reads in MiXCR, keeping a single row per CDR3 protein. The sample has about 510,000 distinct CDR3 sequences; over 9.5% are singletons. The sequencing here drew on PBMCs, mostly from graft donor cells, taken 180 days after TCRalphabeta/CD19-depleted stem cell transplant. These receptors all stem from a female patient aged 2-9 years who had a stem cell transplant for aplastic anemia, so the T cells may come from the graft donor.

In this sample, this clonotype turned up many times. CDR3 loop: CSVPLGASLEAFF. CDR3 sequence (DNA): TGCAGCGTCCCACTAGGGGCCTCCCTTGAAGCTTTCTTT. The J gene is TRBJ1-1, the V gene TRBV29-1; D perhaps matches TRBD1 (5 bases). Germline V CDR1 and CDR2: SQVTM, ANQGSEA. Trimming took off 6 bases at V and 7 bases at J, with 18 bases between the two ends. The CDR3 consists of 13 residues.

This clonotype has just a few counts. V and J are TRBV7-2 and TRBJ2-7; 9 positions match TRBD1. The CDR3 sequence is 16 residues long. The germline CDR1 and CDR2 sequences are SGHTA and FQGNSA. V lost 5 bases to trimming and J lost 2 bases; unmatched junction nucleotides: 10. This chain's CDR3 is CASSPGDRAVPYEQYF. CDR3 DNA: TGTGCCAGCAGCCCGGGGGACAGGGCTGTCCCCTACGAGCAGTACTTC.

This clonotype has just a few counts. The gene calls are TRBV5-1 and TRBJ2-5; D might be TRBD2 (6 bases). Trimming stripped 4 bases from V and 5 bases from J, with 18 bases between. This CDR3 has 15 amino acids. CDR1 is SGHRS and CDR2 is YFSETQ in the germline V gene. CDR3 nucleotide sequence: TGCGCCAGCAGCATCCTTGGAGGGCCGGGGGAGACCCAGTACTTC. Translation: CASSILGGPGETQYF.

CDR3 sequence reads: CASSLTGGLQETQYF. Here the CDR3 DNA reads TGTGCCAGCAGCCTGACAGGGGGCTTACAGGAGACCCAGTACTTC. The V gene is TRBV5-6, the J gene TRBJ2-5; 10 positions match TRBD1. CDR1 SGHDT and CDR2 YYEEEE come from the germline V gene. Trimming took 4 bases from V and 5 from J; bases not matched to a gene: 8. The CDR3 runs to 15 residues.

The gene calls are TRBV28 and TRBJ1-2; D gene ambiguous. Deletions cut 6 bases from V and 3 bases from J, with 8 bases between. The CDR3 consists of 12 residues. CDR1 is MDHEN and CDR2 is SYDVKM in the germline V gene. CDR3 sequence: CASSPVDYGYTF. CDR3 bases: TGTGCCAGCAGCCCAGTTGACTATGGCTACACCTTC.

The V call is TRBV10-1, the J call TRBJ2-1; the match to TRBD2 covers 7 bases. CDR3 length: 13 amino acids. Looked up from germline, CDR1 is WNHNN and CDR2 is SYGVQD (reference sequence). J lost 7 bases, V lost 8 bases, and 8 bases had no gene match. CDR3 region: CASRGEGRNEQFF. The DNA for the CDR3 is TGCGCCAGCCGCGGGGAGGGGAGGAATGAGCAGTTCTTC.

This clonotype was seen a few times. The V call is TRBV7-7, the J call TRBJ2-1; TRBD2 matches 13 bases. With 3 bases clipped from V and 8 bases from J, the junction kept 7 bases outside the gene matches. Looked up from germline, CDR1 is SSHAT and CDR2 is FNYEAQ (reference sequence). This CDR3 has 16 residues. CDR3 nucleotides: TGTGCCAGCAGCTTTGGGGCGGGACTAGCGGGGCATGAGCAGTTCTTC. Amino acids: CASSFGAGLAGHEQFF.

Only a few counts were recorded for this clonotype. CDR3 sequence reads: CASSLGAGNSPLHF. CDR3 nucleotides: TGCGCCAGCAGCTTGGGGGCAGGCAATTCACCCCTCCACTTT. This chain joins TRBV5-1 and TRBJ1-6; no firm D call. The V and J ends lost 0 bases and 7 bases respectively, with 8 bases between them. The germline V gene has CDR1 SGHRS and CDR2 YFSETQ. The CDR3 length is 14 residues.

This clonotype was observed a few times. Here the CDR3 DNA reads TGTGCCAGCGTGCCAGTGGGTTCCGGGACTAGCAGTACAGATACGCAGTATTTT. The encoded protein is CASVPVGSGTSSTDTQYF. The chain recombines TRBV28 with TRBJ2-3; 9 positions match TRBD2. The CDR3 loop spans 18 amino acids. CDR1 and CDR2 from the germline V gene are MDHEN and SYDVKM. V was pared by 8 bases and J by 3 bases, with 18 bases of the junction left unmatched.

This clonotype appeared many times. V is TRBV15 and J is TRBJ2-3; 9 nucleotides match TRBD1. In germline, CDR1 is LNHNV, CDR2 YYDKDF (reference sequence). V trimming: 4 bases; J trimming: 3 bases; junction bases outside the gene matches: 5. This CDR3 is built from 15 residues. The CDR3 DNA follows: TGTGCCACCAGCACGCCGGGACAGGGTACAGATACGCAGTATTTT. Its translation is CATSTPGQGTDTQYF.

CDR3 residues: CASSFWAGQLYGYTF. The DNA of the CDR3 is TGTGCCAGCAGCTTTTGGGCAGGACAGCTTTATGGCTACACCTTC. The rearrangement uses TRBV7-2 and TRBJ1-2, with D perhaps matching TRBD1 (6 bases). Germline V gene data show CDR1 as SGHTA and CDR2 as FQGNSA. The CDR3 has 15 residues. Deletions cut 3 bases from V and 5 bases from J, with 16 bases between.

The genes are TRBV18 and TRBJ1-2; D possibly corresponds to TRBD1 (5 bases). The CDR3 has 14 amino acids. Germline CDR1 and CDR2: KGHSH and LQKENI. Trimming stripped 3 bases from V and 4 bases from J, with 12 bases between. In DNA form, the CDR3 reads TGTGCCAGCTCACCTACTACAGGTACCTATGGCTACACCTTC. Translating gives CASSPTTGTYGYTF.

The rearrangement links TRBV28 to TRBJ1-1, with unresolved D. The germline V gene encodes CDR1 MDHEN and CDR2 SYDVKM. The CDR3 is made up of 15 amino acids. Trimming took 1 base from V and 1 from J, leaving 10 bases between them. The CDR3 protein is CASSLSWIRNTEAFF. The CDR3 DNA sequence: TGTGCCAGCAGTTTATCTTGGATCAGGAACACTGAAGCTTTCTTT.

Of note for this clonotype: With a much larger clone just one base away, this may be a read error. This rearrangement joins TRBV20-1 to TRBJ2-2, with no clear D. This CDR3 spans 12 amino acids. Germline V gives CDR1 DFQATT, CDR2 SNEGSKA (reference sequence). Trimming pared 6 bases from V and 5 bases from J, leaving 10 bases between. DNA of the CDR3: TGCAGTGCGGACGCCAAAACCGGGGAGCTGTTTTTT. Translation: CSADAKTGELFF.

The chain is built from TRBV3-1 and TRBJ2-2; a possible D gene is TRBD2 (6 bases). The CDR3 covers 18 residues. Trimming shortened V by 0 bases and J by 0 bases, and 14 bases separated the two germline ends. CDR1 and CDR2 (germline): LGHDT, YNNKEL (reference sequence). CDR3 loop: CASSQDLGGGTNTGELFF. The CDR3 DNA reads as TGTGCCAGCAGCCAAGATCTTGGAGGCGGGACGAACACCGGGGAGCTGTTTTTT.

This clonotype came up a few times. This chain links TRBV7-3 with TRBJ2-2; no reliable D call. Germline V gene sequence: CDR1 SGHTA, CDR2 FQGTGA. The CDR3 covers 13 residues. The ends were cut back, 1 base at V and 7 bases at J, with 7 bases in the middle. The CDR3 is CASSLILDGELFF. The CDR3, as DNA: TGTGCCAGCAGCTTAATACTGGACGGGGAGCTGTTTTTT.

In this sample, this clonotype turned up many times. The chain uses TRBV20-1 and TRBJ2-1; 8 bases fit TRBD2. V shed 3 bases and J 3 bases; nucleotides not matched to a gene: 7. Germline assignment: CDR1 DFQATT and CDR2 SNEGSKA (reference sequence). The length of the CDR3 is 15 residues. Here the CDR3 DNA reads TGCAGTGCTAGCCCGGCGGGAGGTCGCTACAATGAGCAGTTCTTC. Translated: CSASPAGGRYNEQFF.